This TCR beta chain was found in a study of shared clonotypes between healthy human individuals. Original data processing: Junction-only sequences without quality scores came from ImmunoSEQ, so filtering differed. The method was immunoSEQ multiplex PCR; TCRdb's version includes in-frame clones alone and lacks a portion of them. V, J and clone size are taken as reported in that table, and D and trimming were inferred from the DNA itself. The data show some 630,000 clones, approximately 96% seen once. CD45RO negativity and positive selection for CCR7 defined naive CD8 cells, a population that excluded terminally differentiated effector memory CD45RA+ cells. The germline V gene has CDR1 MNHEY and CDR2 SMNVEV (reference sequence). V shed 7 bases and J 6 bases; nucleotides not matched to a gene: 11. The CDR3 has 14 amino acids.

The receptor was isolated from a woman aged 25 to 39 in good health. Sequencing was performed on naive CD8+ T cells sorted from blood. The chain is built from TRBV27 and TRBJ2-7, with 8 bases identical to TRBD1. The CDR3 sequence is CASTKTGARVEQYF. Written as DNA, the CDR3 is TGTGCCAGCACGAAGACAGGGGCGCGGGTCGAGCAGTACTTC.